These 10 T cell receptor beta chains were sequenced from one sample in a study of T cells in women clearing cervical HPV infection. This table comes from immunoSEQ multiplex PCR, and its TCRdb copy is limited to in-frame clones, with some not included. This sample's clone table lists 25,000 to 35,000 clones. The sample comprised blood buffy coat. Receptor source: a woman between 18 and 75 years old with a cervical HPV16 infection that either progressed to CIN3+ or cleared (not recorded which).

On this clone: The read finishes 3 residues shy of the CDR3 end, and the germline J gene is used to complete it. The chain has TRBV6-1 and TRBJ2-2; a possible D gene is TRBD1 (5 bases). The CDR3 has 13 residues. Germline CDR1 reads MNHNS; CDR2 reads SASEGT. CDR3 bases read: TGTGCCAGCAGTGAGAGTCAGGGATCGGCG. Residues: CASSESQGSA. The whole CDR3 sequence reads CASSESQGSALFF.

Concerning this clone itself: Read coverage stops 3 residues before the CDR3 terminus; the germline J gene supplies the remainder. V usage is TRBV7-9 and J usage is TRBJ2-3; unclear D gene. The CDR3 contains 14 residues. CDR1 and CDR2 (germline): SEHNR, FQNEAQ (reference sequence). The sequenced CDR3 bases are TGTGCCAGCAGCTTAGCGGCAGAACAAGAGACG. Translation gives CASSLAAEQET. From start to end, the CDR3 is CASSLAAEQETQYF. The full variable domain, its missing parts supplied by reference TRBV7-9 and TRBJ2-3, is DTGVSQNPRHKITKRGQNVTFRCDPISEHNRLYWYRQTLGQGPEFLTYFQNEAQLEKSRLLSDRFSAERPKGSFSTLEIQRTEQGDSAMYLCASSLAAEQETQYFGPGTRLTVL.

As concerns this clone: The read ends 3 residues before the CDR3 terminus; that terminus is restored from the germline J gene. The rearrangement uses TRBV7-9 and TRBJ2-4; the match to TRBD2 covers 7 bases. In germline, CDR1 is SEHNR, CDR2 FQNEAQ (reference sequence). The CDR3 is made up of 15 amino acids. The sequenced part of the CDR3 DNA is TGTGCCAGCAGCTTAGGGGAGGGGAATCCGGCTGGT. Encoded protein: CASSLGEGNPAG. The entire CDR3 reads CASSLGEGNPAGQYF.

Worth noting for this clone: Coverage ceases 3 residues before the CDR3 finishes, and the germline J gene fills in the end. V and J are TRBV9 and TRBJ1-6; possible D gene TRBD1, 5 bases. This CDR3 spans 15 amino acids. The V gene lost 0 bases and the J gene lost 10 bases, with 14 bases spanning the gap. Germline CDR1 reads SGDLS; CDR2 reads YYNGEE. The sequenced CDR3 bases are TGTGCCAGCAGCGTAGAAGACAGAGTTTACTCACCC. Its translation: CASSVEDRVYSP. The full CDR3 protein reads CASSVEDRVYSPLHF.

As regards this clone: The read ends 3 residues before the CDR3 terminus; that terminus is restored from the germline J gene. The chain links TRBV2 to TRBJ1-2; D is possibly TRBD1 (5 bases). Per germline, CDR1 SNHLY and CDR2 FYNNEI. V shed 6 bases and J shed 4 bases, with 12 bases lying between them. The CDR3 covers 13 residues. The part of the CDR3 DNA that was read is TGTGCCAGCAGGAGCGGGGCGGGCTATGGC. Its protein is CASRSGAGYG. The CDR3 in full is CASRSGAGYGYTF. Full variable domain (rest looked up from reference TRBV2 and TRBJ1-2): EPEVTQTPSHQVTQMGQEVILRCVPISNHLYFYWYRQILGQKVEFLVSFYNNEISEKSEIFDDQFSVERPDGSNFTLKIRSTKLEDSAMYFCASRSGAGYGYTFGSGTRLTVV.

For this clone: The read is 3 residues too short to cover the CDR3 end, so that end is filled in from the germline J gene. The V call is TRBV20-1, the J call TRBJ2-3; 7 bases map to TRBD1. The junction had 5 bases not matched to a gene; V was cut back by 6 bases and J by 2 bases. The CDR3 covers 13 residues. Germline-derived CDR1 and CDR2 are DFQATT and SNEGSKA (reference sequence). CDR3 in amino acids: CSAVDRNTDTQYF. CDR3 DNA, as far as it was read: TGCAGTGCGGTGGACAGGAACACAGATACG.

With regard to this clone: Coverage ceases 3 residues before the CDR3 finishes, and the germline J gene fills in the end. The V call is TRBV10-3, the J call TRBJ2-1; TRBD2 aligns across 9 bases. Unmatched junction bases numbered 14, after V lost 1 base and J lost 4 bases. The CDR3 has 19 amino acids. Germline V gene data show CDR1 as ENHRY and CDR2 as SYGVKD. The DNA read from the CDR3 is TGTGCCATCAGTGAGTATTGGGATCCGGGACTAGCCATATACAATGAG. Translating it yields CAISEYWDPGLAIYNE. The CDR3 as a whole reads CAISEYWDPGLAIYNEQFF.

Concerning this clone itself: The read ends 3 residues early relative to the CDR3; the germline J gene fills the gap. The V and J genes are TRBV18 and TRBJ2-3, with a weak D call TRBD1 (6 bases). Germline CDR1 reads KGHSH; CDR2 reads LQKENI. The CDR3 consists of 16 residues. The DNA read from the CDR3 is TGTGCCAGCTCACCGACCAGGGGCCAAGTCAATCAGCCG. It translates to CASSPTRGQVNQP. The CDR3 reads in full as CASSPTRGQVNQPQYF.

With regard to this clone: The sequence runs out 3 residues before the end of the CDR3; the remainder is reconstructed from the germline J gene. The gene calls are TRBV19 and TRBJ1-6; a possible D gene is TRBD1 (6 bases). This CDR3 comprises 15 residues. CDR1 and CDR2 from the germline V gene are LNHDA and SQIVND (reference sequence). The ends were cut back, 4 bases at V and 8 bases at J, with 15 bases in the middle. The sequenced CDR3 bases are TGTGCCAGTAGTAAGGTGGACAGAACCTATTCACCC. Translation: CASSKVDRTYSP. The entire CDR3 reads CASSKVDRTYSPLHF.

Comments on this clone: Read sequence stops 3 residues before the CDR3 end, and the germline J gene provides the missing end. The V and J genes are TRBV2 and TRBJ1-2, with a weak D call TRBD1 (6 bases). CDR1 is SNHLY, CDR2 FYNNEI, per germline. The CDR3 extends over 17 amino acids. The V and J ends lost 4 bases and 0 bases respectively, with 18 bases between them. CDR3: CASSGAQGFDPNYGYTF. The covered CDR3 bases are TGTGCCAGCAGTGGGGCACAGGGCTTCGACCCTAACTATGGC. Using reference TRBV2 and TRBJ1-2 for the parts outside the CDR3, the full variable domain is EPEVTQTPSHQVTQMGQEVILRCVPISNHLYFYWYRQILGQKVEFLVSFYNNEISEKSEIFDDQFSVERPDGSNFTLKIRSTKLEDSAMYFCASSGAQGFDPNYGYTFGSGTRLTVV.